This TCR beta chain was documented in a study of T cell changes during pregnancy in multiple sclerosis. The table came from immunoSEQ multiplex PCR; TCRdb's copy has only in-frame clones and leaves some out. The data hold fewer than 25,000 clones, with more than 80% observed a single time. The J segment lost 2 bases and the V segment lost 2 bases, leaving 10 bases of the junction unmatched. This CDR3 is built from 17 residues. Germline values: CDR1 SEHNR, CDR2 FQNEAQ (reference sequence). The V and J genes are TRBV7-9 and TRBJ2-3; 7 bases agree with TRBD2. The source material was CD8+ T cells from peripheral blood mononuclear cells, sampled in the third trimester of pregnancy. The clonotype originates from a female donor in good health, enrolled as a control in a pregnancy study. CDR3 DNA: TGTGCCAGCAGCTTACAGTACACGGGGGGAAACACAGATACGCAGTATTTT. It encodes CASSLQYTGGNTDTQYF. Based on the CDR3 plus reference TRBV7-9 and TRBJ2-3, the full variable domain is DTGVSQNPRHKITKRGQNVTFRCDPISEHNRLYWYRQTLGQGPEFLTYFQNEAQLEKSRLLSDRFSAERPKGSFSTLEIQRTEQGDSAMYLCASSLQYTGGNTDTQYFGPGTRLTVL.